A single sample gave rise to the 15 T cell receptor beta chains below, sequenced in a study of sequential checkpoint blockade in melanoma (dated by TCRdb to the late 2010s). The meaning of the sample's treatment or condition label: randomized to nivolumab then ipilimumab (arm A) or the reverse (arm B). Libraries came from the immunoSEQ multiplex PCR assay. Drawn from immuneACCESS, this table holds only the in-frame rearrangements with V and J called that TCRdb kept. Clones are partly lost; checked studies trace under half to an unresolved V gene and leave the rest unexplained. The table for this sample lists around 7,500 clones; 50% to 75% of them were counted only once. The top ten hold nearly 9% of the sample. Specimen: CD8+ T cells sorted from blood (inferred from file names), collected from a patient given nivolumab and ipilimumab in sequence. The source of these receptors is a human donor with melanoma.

CDR3 nucleotide sequence: TGCGCCAGCAGCTTGGGGCGGGGGAACACTGAAGCTTTCTTT. Translated: CASSLGRGNTEAFF. This sequence joins TRBV5-1 and TRBJ1-1; D not certain. The CDR3 spans 14 residues. Trimming took 0 bases from V and 1 from J, leaving 7 bases between them. The germline V gene has CDR1 SGHRS and CDR2 YFSETQ.

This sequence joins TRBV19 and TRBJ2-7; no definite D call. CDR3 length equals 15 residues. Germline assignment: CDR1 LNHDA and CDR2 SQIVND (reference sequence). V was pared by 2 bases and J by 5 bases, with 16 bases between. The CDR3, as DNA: TGTGCCAGTAGTATAACGCCGACTGGGTCCAACGAGCAGTACTTC. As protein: CASSITPTGSNEQYF.

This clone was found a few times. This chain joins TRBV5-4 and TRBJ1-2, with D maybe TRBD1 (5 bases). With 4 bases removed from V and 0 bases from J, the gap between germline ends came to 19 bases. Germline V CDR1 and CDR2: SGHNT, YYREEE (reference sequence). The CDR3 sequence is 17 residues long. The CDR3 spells CASSPGTYSNPNYGYTF. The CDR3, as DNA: TGTGCCAGCAGCCCGGGGACTTACTCAAACCCTAACTATGGCTACACCTTC. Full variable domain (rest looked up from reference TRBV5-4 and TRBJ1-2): ETGVTQSPTHLIKTRGQQVTLRCSSQSGHNTVSWYQQALGQGPQFIFQYYREEENGRGNFPPRFSGLQFPNYSSELNVNALELDDSALYLCASSPGTYSNPNYGYTFGSGTRLTVV.

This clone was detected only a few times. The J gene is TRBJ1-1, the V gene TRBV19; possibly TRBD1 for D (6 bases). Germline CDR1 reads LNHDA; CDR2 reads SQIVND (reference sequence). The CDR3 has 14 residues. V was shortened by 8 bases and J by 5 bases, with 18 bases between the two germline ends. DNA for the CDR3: TGTGCCAGTCGAACCTCGAGCACAGGGACTGAAGCTTTCTTT. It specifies CASRTSSTGTEAFF. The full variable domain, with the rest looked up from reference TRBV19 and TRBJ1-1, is DGGITQSPKYLFRKEGQNVTLSCEQNLNHDAMYWYRQDPGQGLRLIYYSQIVNDFQKGDIAEGYSVSREKKESFPLTVTSAQKNPTAFYLCASRTSSTGTEAFFGQGTRLTVV.

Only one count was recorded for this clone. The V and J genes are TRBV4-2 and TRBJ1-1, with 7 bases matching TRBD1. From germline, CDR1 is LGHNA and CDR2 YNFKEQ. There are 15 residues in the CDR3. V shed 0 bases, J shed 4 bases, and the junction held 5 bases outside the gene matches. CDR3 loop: CASSQDQGGSTEAFF. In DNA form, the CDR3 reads TGTGCCAGCAGCCAAGATCAGGGGGGCAGCACTGAAGCTTTCTTT.

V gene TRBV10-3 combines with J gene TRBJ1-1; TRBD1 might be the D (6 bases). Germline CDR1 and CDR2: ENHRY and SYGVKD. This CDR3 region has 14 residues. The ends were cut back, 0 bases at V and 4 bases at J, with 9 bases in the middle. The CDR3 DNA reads TGTGCCATCAGTGAGTCGCAGGGGAGCACTGAAGCTTTCTTT. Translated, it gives CAISESQGSTEAFF.

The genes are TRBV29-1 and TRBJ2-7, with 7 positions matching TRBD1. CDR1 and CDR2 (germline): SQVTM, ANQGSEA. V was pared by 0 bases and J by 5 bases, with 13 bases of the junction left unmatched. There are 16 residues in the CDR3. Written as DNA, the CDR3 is TGCAGCGTTGAAGATAAAAACAGGGGTTTGAGAAACGAGCAGTACTTC. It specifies CSVEDKNRGLRNEQYF.

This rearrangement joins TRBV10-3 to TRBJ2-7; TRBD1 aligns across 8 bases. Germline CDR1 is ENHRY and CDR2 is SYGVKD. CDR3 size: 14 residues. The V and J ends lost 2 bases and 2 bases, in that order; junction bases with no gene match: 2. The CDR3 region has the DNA TGTGCCATCAGTGAGCCGGACAGGGCCTACGAGCAGTACTTC. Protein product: CAISEPDRAYEQYF.

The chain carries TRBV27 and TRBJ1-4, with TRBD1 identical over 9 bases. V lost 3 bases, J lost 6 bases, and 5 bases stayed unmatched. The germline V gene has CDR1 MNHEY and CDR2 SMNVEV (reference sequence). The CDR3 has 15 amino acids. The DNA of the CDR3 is TGTGCCAGCAGTTTGTGGGGACAGGGTGATGAAAAACTGTTTTTT. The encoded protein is CASSLWGQGDEKLFF.

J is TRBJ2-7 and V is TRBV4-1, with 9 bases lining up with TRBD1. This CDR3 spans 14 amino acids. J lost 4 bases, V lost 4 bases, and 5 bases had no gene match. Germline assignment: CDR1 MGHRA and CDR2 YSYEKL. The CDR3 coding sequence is TGCGCCAGCAGCCCCGGACAGGGGAAGTACGAGCAGTACTTC. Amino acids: CASSPGQGKYEQYF.

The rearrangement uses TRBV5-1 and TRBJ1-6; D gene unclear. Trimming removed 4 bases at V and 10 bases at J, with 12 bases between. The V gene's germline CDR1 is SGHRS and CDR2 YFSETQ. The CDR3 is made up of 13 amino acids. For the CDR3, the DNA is TGCGCCAGCAGCACCTCCGCGTCCTCACCCCTCCACTTT. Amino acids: CASSTSASSPLHF.

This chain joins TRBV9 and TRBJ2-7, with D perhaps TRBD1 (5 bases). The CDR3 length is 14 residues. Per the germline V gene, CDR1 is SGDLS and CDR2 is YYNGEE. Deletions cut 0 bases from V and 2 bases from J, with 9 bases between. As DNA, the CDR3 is TGTGCCAGCAGCGTAGACGGACAAACCTACGAGCAGTACTTC. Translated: CASSVDGQTYEQYF.

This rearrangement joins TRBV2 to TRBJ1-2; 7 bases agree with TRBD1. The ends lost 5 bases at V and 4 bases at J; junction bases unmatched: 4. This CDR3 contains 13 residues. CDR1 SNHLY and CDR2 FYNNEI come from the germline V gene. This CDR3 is CASSRTGFYGYTF. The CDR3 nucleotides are TGTGCCAGCAGTCGGACAGGATTCTATGGCTACACCTTC.

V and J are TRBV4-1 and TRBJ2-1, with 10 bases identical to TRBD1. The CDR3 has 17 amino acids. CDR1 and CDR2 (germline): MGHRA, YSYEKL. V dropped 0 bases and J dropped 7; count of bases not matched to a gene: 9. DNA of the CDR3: TGCGCCAGCAGCCAAGAGTTCGGGACAGGGGCATGGAATGAGCAGTTCTTC. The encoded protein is CASSQEFGTGAWNEQFF.

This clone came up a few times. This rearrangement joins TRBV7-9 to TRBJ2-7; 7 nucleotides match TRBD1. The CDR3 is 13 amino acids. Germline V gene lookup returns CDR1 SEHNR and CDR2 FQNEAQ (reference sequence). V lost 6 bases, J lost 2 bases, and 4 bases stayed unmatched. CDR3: CASRGDSPYEQYF. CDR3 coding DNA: TGTGCCAGCAGAGGGGACAGCCCCTACGAGCAGTACTTC.